A selection of T cell receptor beta chains follows, all from one sample in a study of T cells in Graves' hyperthyroidism and ophthalmopathy. TCRdb independently ran MiXCR on the multiplex PCR reads; one entry per CDR3 protein. The sample lists hundreds of thousands of distinct CDR3 sequences, approximately 14% seen once, with under 15% in the top ten. Sequencing used blood. The receptors shown here come from a woman aged 50 to 60 with Graves' ophthalmopathy. CDR3s include the opening cysteine and the closing phenylalanine or tryptophan. A D gene is named only where the DNA matches it firmly. Only some rows state a clone size, as once, few, many or a class for expanded clones.

TRBV12-3/TRBV12-4,many,TRBJ2-1,TRBD2,CASSPGTSGRVEQFF,TGTGCCAGCAGTCCAGGGACTAGCGGGAGGGTTGAGCAGTTCTTC
TRBV20-1,many,TRBJ1-4,TRBD1,CSATSLRGQGAVNEKLFF,TGCAGTGCCACATCTTTAAGGGGACAGGGGGCGGTTAATGAAAAACTGTTTTTT
TRBV28,.,TRBJ2-3,TRBD2,CASTPGLAGVIITDTQYF,TGTGCCAGCACCCCCGGACTAGCGGGAGTTATTATAACAGATACGCAGTATTTT
TRBV11-3,many,TRBJ2-4,TRBD2,CASSLTPSRGLQAKNIQYF,TGTGCCAGCAGCTTAACCCCCTCTAGGGGACTACAAGCCAAAAACATTCAGTACTTC
TRBV20-1,.,TRBJ2-3,.,CSARGSVTPDTQYF,TGCAGTGCTAGGGGCTCAGTGACCCCGGATACGCAGTATTTT
TRBV19,few,TRBJ1-1,.,CASSIRERYTEAFF,TGTGCCAGTAGTATACGAGAGCGGTACACTGAAGCTTTCTTT
TRBV28,many,TRBJ2-6,.,CASSFLLGQGLVSGANVLTF,TGTGCCAGCAGTTTCTTACTCGGGCAGGGTCTTGTCTCTGGGGCCAACGTCCTGACTTTC
TRBV19,.,TRBJ2-5,.,CASSITNAPQRRVRETQYF,TGTGCCAGTAGTATCACAAACGCACCTCAAAGACGGGTAAGAGAGACCCAGTACTTC
TRBV19,few,TRBJ2-2,TRBD2,CASSIMRSGSLSGELFF,TGTGCCAGTAGTATCATGAGAAGCGGGAGTTTGTCCGGGGAGCTGTTTTTT
TRBV27,many,TRBJ2-5,TRBD2,CASSSTSGQGTQYF,TGTGCCAGCAGTTCAACTAGCGGTCAAGGGACCCAGTACTTC
TRBV24-1,.,TRBJ2-3,TRBD2,CATSVPTSGSTDTQYF,TGTGCCACCAGTGTCCCAACTAGCGGGAGCACAGATACGCAGTATTTT
TRBV11-3,.,TRBJ2-2,.,CASSNSRTTNTGELFF,TGTGCCAGCAGCAATTCCAGGACGACGAACACCGGGGAGCTGTTTTTT
TRBV30,.,TRBJ2-3,TRBD2,CAWRPSGSRDTQYF,TGTGCCTGGAGGCCTAGCGGGAGTAGAGATACGCAGTATTTT
TRBV7-2,many,TRBJ2-3,.,CASSLGFGGYTDTQYF,TGTGCCAGCAGCTTAGGGTTCGGGGGTTACACAGATACGCAGTATTTT
TRBV7-9,many,TRBJ1-1,.,CASSLVRVLPNTEAFF,TGTGCCAGCAGCTTAGTGCGCGTTCTCCCGAACACTGAAGCTTTCTTT
TRBV3-1,many,TRBJ1-2,.,CASSQDGVGYTF,TGTGCCAGCAGCCAAGACGGTGTTGGCTACACCTTC
TRBV4-3,few,TRBJ1-1,.,CAGSQTQRTEAFF,TGCGCCGGCAGCCAAACTCAGAGGACTGAAGCTTTCTTT
TRBV7-9,many,TRBJ2-1,.,CASSNPSGNEQFF,TGTGCCAGCAGCAACCCTTCTGGCAATGAGCAGTTCTTC
TRBV2,few,TRBJ2-2,.,CASILQVPGELFF,TGTGCCAGCATACTTCAAGTGCCCGGGGAGCTGTTTTTT
TRBV7-9,.,TRBJ2-4,TRBD2,CASSAPGPLGGDIQYF,TGTGCCAGCAGCGCCCCGGGCCCTTTGGGAGGGGACATTCAGTACTTC
TRBV14,many,TRBJ2-3,TRBD1,CASSQWITGGNRDTQYF,TGTGCCAGCAGCCAGTGGATTACAGGGGGCAATCGAGATACGCAGTATTTT
TRBV18,many,TRBJ2-1,.,CASSPEVLMDYNEQFF,TGTGCCAGCTCACCAGAGGTCCTTATGGATTACAATGAGCAGTTCTTC
TRBV3-1,many,TRBJ1-2,.,CASSQGTSHYGYTF,TGTGCCAGCAGCCAAGGGACATCGCACTATGGCTACACCTTC